This TCR beta chain was captured in a study of CXCR3-negative and CXCR3-positive naive CD8 T cells. General study results and limits: Naive cells with CXCR3 showed TRB CDR3s that were more hydrophobic than those in CXCR3-negative naive cells. Diversity ran similarly high across both naive subsets but far lower in memory CD8+ cells. Naive subsets did not differ in surface CD5, and TRB CDR3 properties served to infer TCR strength.

Sorts performed in triplicate captured 300,000 or so cells each from every CD8+ T cell subset. Naive CD8+ T cells were CD45RO-CCR7+CD27+CD95-. It was by 5' RACE with UMI labels that the TRB cDNA libraries were prepared. Following a re-call of the 5' RACE reads, TCRdb has one entry per CDR3 protein and lacks DNA. This repertoire includes 65,000 to 90,000 distinct CDR3 sequences. Details on this clonotype: Its specificity is unknown.

The CDR3 covers 16 residues. Looked up from germline, CDR1 is SQVTM and CDR2 is ANQGSEA. The origin of this receptor is a human donor in good health. Some clones in this sample may be carry-over from other donors' samples. Input material: naive CXCR3+ CD8+ T cells from blood. Subset noted: CD45RO-CCR7+CD27+CD95- naive CD8+ T cells expressing CXCR3 (TNR3+). The genes are TRBV29-1 and TRBJ2-7; checking the TCRdb D call of TRBD1 is not possible without DNA. The chain's CDR3 is CSVEEGQDRSPYEQYF.